This T cell receptor (beta chain) comes out of a study of T cell responses to AZD1222 COVID-19 vaccine (TCRdb year 2021). Describing the broader study: TCR sequencing was performed for more than 230 trial participants, of whom approximately 200 were given two doses of AZD1222 and 26 were given two doses of MenACWY control vaccine. Trial participants were enrolled by age into subgroups of 18-55, 56-69 and 70-plus years, and around 150, 29 and 61 TCR-sequenced participants, respectively, were included in these subgroups. The study at large found these results: The 56-69-year group was small, and its depth increase did not reach significance, likely because of low power. Reportedly, close to half of the unique spike-specific TCRs recognized epitopes lying outside the regions that are mutated in the B.1.351 and B.1.1.7 variants. No day 14 peak-response samples were available, so repertoires were characterized only after the peak T cell response. Vaccine-associated CD4 TCRs spanned the whole spike protein, with dominant responses in regions 160-218 and 743-854. Participants were mostly white British and included more females than males, and it was suggested by the authors that clonal diversity may have been underestimated. Spike-specific TCR breadth and depth rose significantly after two AZD1222 doses compared with day 0 and with MenACWY recipients. Conclusions about previously exposed vaccinees are limited because only five or six AZD1222 recipients were SARS-CoV-2 seropositive at baseline.

The CDR3 regions of human TCRbeta chains were analyzed by immunosequencing. Processing in the source paper ran as follows. Repertoire TCRs were matched against a reference library of SARS-CoV-2-specific TCRs generated with the MIRA antigen-specificity platform. Breadth was defined as the fraction of unique TCRs that were SARS-CoV-2-associated, and depth was defined as the fraction of total T cells that were SARS-CoV-2-associated. Each spike-specific TCR was assigned to its reactive spike region and to a CD4 or CD8 class using the MIRA data. Log10-transformed breadth and depth values were compared by one-way ANOVA with Sidak's multiple comparisons tests. What TCRdb holds here is the immuneACCESS table cut down to in-frame rearrangements. Part of the clones is not present; checked against another copy, under half of the missing clones reflect an unresolved V gene, and the others are unexplained. The DNA gave D and trimming, while V, J and clone size come from that table. A total of 120,000 to 150,000 clones appear in this sample, approximately 86% of them only once. The ten largest clones represent about 4.9% of the sample.

Per the publication, the time point label means: about 28 days (+/-7) after the second vaccine dose. AZD1222 recipients given second doses at about 4 weeks or at about 12 weeks were pooled, since spike-specific TCR depth and breadth were not found to differ between the two schedules. Vaccinee samples came from UK trials COV001 and COV002, including a single-blind randomized controlled phase 2/3 trial of AZD1222 (ChAdOx1 nCoV-19) in healthy adults. For TCRbeta chain sequencing, PBMC samples from trial participants were taken at day 0 and at day 28 after the second dose. Trimming removed 2 bases from V and 5 bases from J; the gene matches leave 5 bases unexplained. Via the germline V gene (reference sequence), CDR1 is MNHEY and CDR2 SMNVEV. From the cysteine up to the phenylalanine, the CDR3 has a length of 14 residues. CDR3 DNA is the only sequence kept; it has 42 bases, read in frame from the first base.

Worth noting for this clone: Its recognized antigen is unknown. No base quality information exists; no much larger clone differs at one position.

The chain is assembled from TRBV27 and TRBJ2-7; 8 central bases correspond to TRBD2. Sequences were derived from peripheral blood, sampled 28 days after the second AZD1222 dose. This TCR was sampled from an adult who received the AZD1222 COVID-19 vaccine. The CDR3 region: CASSLIAGLHEQYF. The nucleotide sequence reads TGTGCCAGCAGTTTAATAGCGGGATTGCACGAGCAGTACTTC.